The next 32 T cell receptor beta chains were all read from a single sample in a study of T cell changes during pregnancy in multiple sclerosis. This table comes from immunoSEQ multiplex PCR, and its TCRdb copy is limited to in-frame clones, with some not included. This sample has 40,000 or so clones, with about 93% found just once. The sequences come from CD4+ T cells from peripheral blood mononuclear cells, collected in the third trimester of pregnancy. These receptors came from a female donor in good health, enrolled as a control in a pregnancy study.

The chain links TRBV7-2 to TRBJ1-5; D may be TRBD1 (5 bases). CDR3 length equals 16 residues. Germline lookup yields CDR1 SGHTA and CDR2 FQGNSA. The V end was cut by 5 bases, the J end by 0 bases, with 14 bases between. The CDR3 spells CASSPTRQISNQPQHF. The CDR3 nucleotides are TGTGCCAGCAGCCCAACTCGACAGATTAGCAATCAGCCCCAGCATTTT.

V and J are TRBV2 and TRBJ2-1; 9 nucleotides line up with TRBD2. The CDR3 is made up of 17 amino acids. Losses at the gene ends were 7 bases for V and 9 bases for J; bases not matched to a gene: 19. CDR1 is SNHLY and CDR2 is FYNNEI in the germline V gene. CDR3 protein: CASIGSSGVLAGIEQFF. In DNA, the CDR3 is TGTGCCAGCATCGGGTCTAGCGGGGTCCTAGCGGGAATTGAGCAGTTCTTC.

The chain is built from TRBV7-2 and TRBJ2-7; 9 bases map to TRBD1. Germline V gene data show CDR1 as SGHTA and CDR2 as FQGNSA. The junction had 2 bases not matched to a gene; V was cut back by 5 bases and J by 0 bases. The CDR3 extends over 14 amino acids. The CDR3 DNA is TGTGCCAGCAGCACGACAGGGGGCTCCTACGAGCAGTACTTC. Encoded protein: CASSTTGGSYEQYF.

The genes are TRBV6-1 and TRBJ1-3; possible D gene TRBD1, 5 bases. The germline V gene has CDR1 MNHNS and CDR2 SASEGT. Deletions cut 6 bases from V and 4 bases from J, with 13 bases between. The CDR3 length is 14 residues. CDR3 sequence reads: CASRPGTIGNTIYF. The CDR3 DNA is TGTGCCAGCAGGCCCGGGACTATCGGAAACACCATATATTTT.

This sequence joins TRBV7-8 and TRBJ2-1, with 10 bases that match TRBD2. The V and J ends lost 6 bases and 8 bases, in that order; junction bases with no gene match: 10. This CDR3 is built from 15 residues. Per the germline V gene, CDR1 is SGHVS and CDR2 is FQNEAQ. DNA for the CDR3: TGTGCCAGCAGGGAAATAGCGGGAGGTATTCATGAGCAGTTCTTC. Translating gives CASREIAGGIHEQFF.

The V gene is TRBV7-8, the J gene TRBJ1-5; 7 bases match TRBD1. The length of the CDR3 is 14 residues. CDR1 and CDR2 from the germline V gene are SGHVS and FQNEAQ. Losses at the gene ends were 5 bases for V and 6 bases for J; bases not matched to a gene: 7. The CDR3 DNA reads TGTGCCAGCAGCAACGACAGGGCGGGTCAGCCCCAGCATTTT. This translates into CASSNDRAGQPQHF.

The chain recombines TRBV15 with TRBJ2-7; tentatively, D is TRBD1 (6 bases). There are 14 residues in the CDR3. V dropped 7 bases and J dropped 2 bases, with 15 bases sitting between them. Germline lookup yields CDR1 LNHNV and CDR2 YYDKDF (reference sequence). This chain's CDR3 is CATKPGVRAYEQYF. The CDR3 DNA is TGTGCCACCAAACCAGGGGTCAGGGCCTACGAGCAGTACTTC.

This chain joins TRBV15 and TRBJ2-7; D perhaps matches TRBD2 (6 bases). The CDR3 is 15 residues long. Per the germline V gene, CDR1 is LNHNV and CDR2 is YYDKDF (reference sequence). Trimming left V 5 bases short and J 2 bases short, with 16 bases between. CDR3 residues: CATSPSGGSTYEQYF. In DNA form, the CDR3 reads TGTGCCACCAGCCCTAGTGGGGGGTCCACCTACGAGCAGTACTTC.

This clone was detected once. This chain links TRBV6-4 with TRBJ1-2; 7 bases are a match to TRBD1. The CDR3 is 15 residues long. Germline assignment: CDR1 MRHNA and CDR2 SNTAGT. The V segment lost 4 bases and the J segment 3 bases; nucleotides outside the gene matches: 8. In DNA, the CDR3 is TGTGCCAGCAGTGGCGGGACAGCAGGCCACTATGGCTACACCTTC. Protein: CASSGGTAGHYGYTF.

V gene TRBV27 combines with J gene TRBJ1-5; D is ambiguous. Deletions cut 6 bases from V and 2 bases from J, with 17 bases between. This CDR3 spans 16 amino acids. Germline V lookup: CDR1 MNHEY, CDR2 SMNVEV (reference sequence). CDR3 residues: CASSPWYGEGNQPQHF. CDR3 DNA: TGTGCCAGCAGCCCATGGTACGGGGAGGGCAATCAGCCCCAGCATTTT.

The CDR3 nucleotides are TGCGCCAGCAGCTGGACAGGGGGCCAAGGGGGGGCCAACGTCCTGACTTTC. Translated, it gives CASSWTGGQGGANVLTF. The J gene is TRBJ2-6, the V gene TRBV5-1; 11 bases fit TRBD1. V lost 3 bases and J lost 4; bases outside the gene matches: 6. CDR3 length equals 17 residues. CDR1 is SGHRS, CDR2 YFSETQ, per germline. Filled out from reference TRBV5-1 and TRBJ2-6, the complete variable domain reads KAGVTQTPRYLIKTRGQQVTLSCSPISGHRSVSWYQQTPGQGLQFLFEYFSETQRNKGNFPGRFSGRQFSNSRSEMNVSTLELGDSALYLCASSWTGGQGGANVLTFGAGSRLTVL.

The V and J genes are TRBV7-2 and TRBJ2-7, with D tentatively TRBD1 (6 bases). CDR1 and CDR2 (germline): SGHTA, FQGNSA. Trimming took 4 bases from V and 5 from J, leaving 15 bases between them. This CDR3 is built from 14 residues. The chain's CDR3 is CASSSTGIRHEQYF. The CDR3 DNA reads as TGTGCCAGCAGCTCCACAGGGATCAGGCACGAGCAGTACTTC.

The rearrangement links TRBV5-1 to TRBJ2-3, with D unclear. Germline V CDR1 and CDR2: SGHRS, YFSETQ. The CDR3 loop spans 15 amino acids. V was shortened by 0 bases and J by 2 bases, with 10 bases between the two germline ends. The CDR3 sequence: CASSLGRGNTDTQYF. The CDR3 coding sequence is TGCGCCAGCAGCTTGGGCCGAGGCAACACAGATACGCAGTATTTT.

The chain uses TRBV19 and TRBJ1-2; 7 bases are shared with TRBD1. This CDR3 is built from 14 residues. J lost 8 bases, V lost 5 bases, and 11 bases had no gene match. Germline V gives CDR1 LNHDA, CDR2 SQIVND (reference sequence). This CDR3 reads CASSPGTVAGGYTF. In nucleotides, the CDR3 is TGTGCCAGTAGTCCAGGGACAGTCGCGGGGGGCTACACCTTC.

The chain couples TRBV10-1 to TRBJ2-7; possible D gene TRBD1, 5 bases. CDR1 WNHNN and CDR2 SYGVQD come from the germline V gene (reference sequence). The CDR3 is 13 amino acids. Between the trimmed V and J ends, which lost 4 bases and 7 bases, there was a span of 14 bases. The CDR3, as DNA: TGCGCCAGCAGTGGAAAAGGGGTGAGAGAGCAGTACTTC. Amino acids: CASSGKGVREQYF.

The chain couples TRBV28 to TRBJ1-1; 8 bases align to TRBD1. Germline values: CDR1 MDHEN, CDR2 SYDVKM. CDR3 size: 14 residues. Germline trimming cut 6 bases from V and 5 bases from J; bases unmatched to any gene: 8. As DNA, the CDR3 is TGTGCCAGCAGACTAGACAGGGGAGGAACTGAAGCTTTCTTT. It encodes CASRLDRGGTEAFF. The variable domain in full, with the rest retrieved from reference TRBV28 and TRBJ1-1, is DVKVTQSSRYLVKRTGEKVFLECVQDMDHENMFWYRQDPGLGLRLIYFSYDVKMKEKGDIPEGYSVSREKKERFSLILESASTNQTSMYLCASRLDRGGTEAFFGQGTRLTVV.

The chain uses TRBV5-1 and TRBJ2-7, with D perhaps matching TRBD2 (6 bases). Germline values: CDR1 SGHRS, CDR2 YFSETQ. CDR3 length: 14 amino acids. V was clipped by 0 bases and J by 2 bases, with 9 bases between them. The CDR3 is CASSLAGGPYEQYF. CDR3 nucleotides: TGCGCCAGCAGCTTGGCCGGGGGACCCTACGAGCAGTACTTC.

Written as DNA, the CDR3 is TGTGCCAGTAGTGCCCGGGGTAGTGGAAACACCATATATTTT. As protein: CASSARGSGNTIYF. The V call is TRBV19, the J call TRBJ1-3; D gene ambiguous. Trimming stripped 5 bases from V and 3 bases from J, with 11 bases between. The CDR3 covers 14 residues. Per the germline V gene, CDR1 is LNHDA and CDR2 is SQIVND (reference sequence). Full variable domain (missing parts from reference TRBV19 and TRBJ1-3): DGGITQSPKYLFRKEGQNVTLSCEQNLNHDAMYWYRQDPGQGLRLIYYSQIVNDFQKGDIAEGYSVSREKKESFPLTVTSAQKNPTAFYLCASSARGSGNTIYFGEGSWLTVV.

The chain recombines TRBV7-3 with TRBJ2-7; no definite D call. Germline V gives CDR1 SGHTA, CDR2 FQGTGA. The CDR3 consists of 12 residues. V was pared by 5 bases and J by 3 bases, with 8 bases between. As DNA, the CDR3 is TGTGCCAGCAGCCCCAACAGCTACGAGCAGTACTTC. Translating gives CASSPNSYEQYF.

The V call is TRBV14, the J call TRBJ1-1; 8 bases map to TRBD1. CDR1 is SGHDN, CDR2 FVKESK, per germline. J gave up 3 bases and V 4 bases, and 4 bases lay outside the gene matches. This CDR3 is 14 amino acids long. The CDR3 region has the DNA TGTGCCAGCAGCCCACAGGGGGTGGACACTGAAGCTTTCTTT. Translated: CASSPQGVDTEAFF.

V usage is TRBV9 and J usage is TRBJ1-4; D is perhaps TRBD1 (6 bases). Germline V gene sequence: CDR1 SGDLS, CDR2 YYNGEE. The CDR3 sequence is 15 residues long. Trimming took 0 bases from V and 8 from J, leaving 14 bases between them. Here the CDR3 DNA reads TGTGCCAGCAGCGTAGAGGACAGAGGGTGGGAAAAACTGTTTTTT. Translating it yields CASSVEDRGWEKLFF.

V is TRBV15 and J is TRBJ1-4, with D unclear. The CDR3 totals 14 residues. In germline, CDR1 is LNHNV, CDR2 YYDKDF (reference sequence). Trimming pared 4 bases from V and 8 bases from J, leaving 14 bases between. The CDR3 spells CATSTRPLREKLFF. The CDR3 DNA follows: TGTGCCACCAGCACGCGGCCATTAAGAGAAAAACTGTTTTTT.

The chain employs TRBV29-1 and TRBJ2-6; D is ambiguous. Germline V lookup: CDR1 SQVTM, CDR2 ANQGSEA. The V gene lost 5 bases and the J gene lost 0 bases, with 11 bases spanning the gap. The CDR3 totals 15 residues. The CDR3 loop is CSVRDPSSGANVLTF. As DNA, the CDR3 is TGCAGCGTTAGAGATCCAAGCTCTGGGGCCAACGTCCTGACTTTC.

The rearrangement joins TRBV5-4 to TRBJ2-5, with TRBD2 identical over 8 bases. In germline, CDR1 is SGHNT, CDR2 YYREEE (reference sequence). The CDR3 spans 15 residues. The J segment lost 2 bases and the V segment lost 7 bases, leaving 10 bases of the junction unmatched. The CDR3 sequence is CASLPAGGLQETQYF. The CDR3 coding sequence is TGTGCCAGCTTACCCGCGGGGGGCCTACAAGAGACCCAGTACTTC.

J is TRBJ1-5 and V is TRBV7-6, with TRBD1 as a possible D gene (6 bases). V was clipped by 5 bases and J by 3 bases, with 11 bases between them. The germline V gene has CDR1 SGHVS and CDR2 FNYEAQ. CDR3 length equals 14 residues. CDR3 amino acids: CASSPGTNNQPQHF. In DNA form, the CDR3 reads TGTGCCAGCAGCCCCGGGACAAACAATCAGCCCCAGCATTTT.

In this sample, this clone turned up a few times. The chain has TRBV7-2 and TRBJ1-4; 7 bases line up with TRBD1. V shed 5 bases and J 7 bases; nucleotides not matched to a gene: 10. CDR1 and CDR2 (germline): SGHTA, FQGNSA. The CDR3 length is 15 residues. DNA of the CDR3: TGTGCCAGCAGCCGACTCGGGACAGTAGTTGAAAAACTGTTTTTT. Protein product: CASSRLGTVVEKLFF.

The gene calls are TRBV9 and TRBJ2-2, with 13 positions matching TRBD2. Looked up from germline, CDR1 is SGDLS and CDR2 is YYNGEE. This CDR3 is 16 amino acids long. V trimming: 1 base; J trimming: 6 bases; junction bases outside the gene matches: 3. The CDR3 DNA is TGTGCCAGCAGCGTAAAGACTAGCGGGAGGTCCGGGGAGCTGTTTTTT. This sequence encodes CASSVKTSGRSGELFF. The whole variable domain, filled in from reference TRBV9 and TRBJ2-2, reads DSGVTQTPKHLITATGQRVTLRCSPRSGDLSVYWYQQSLDQGLQFLIQYYNGEERAKGNILERFSAQQFPDLHSELNLSSLELGDSALYFCASSVKTSGRSGELFFGEGSRLTVL.

On this clone: Germline is not matched at one junction end, which may reflect a read error. The chain couples TRBV5-1 to TRBJ2-1; 7 positions match TRBD2. The length of the CDR3 is 15 residues. Germline-derived CDR1 and CDR2 are SGHRS and YFSETQ. Here the CDR3 DNA reads TGCGCCAGCAGCTTGGGCGGGGGAGCCTACGATGAGCAGTTCTTC. Its translation is CASSLGGGAYDEQFF. Combining the CDR3 with reference TRBV5-1 and TRBJ2-1 gives the whole variable domain KAGVTQTPRYLIKTRGQQVTLSCSPISGHRSVSWYQQTPGQGLQFLFEYFSETQRNKGNFPGRFSGRQFSNSRSEMNVSTLELGDSALYLCASSLGGGAYDEQFFGPGTRLTVL.

CDR3 DNA: TGTGCCAGCAGCTTAGCGACAGGGTTAAGCTCCTACGAGCAGTACTTC. It specifies CASSLATGLSSYEQYF. The rearrangement uses TRBV7-9 and TRBJ2-7; 7 nucleotides line up with TRBD1. CDR3 length: 16 amino acids. The germline CDR1 and CDR2 sequences are SEHNR and FQNEAQ (reference sequence). J gave up 0 bases and V 0 bases, and 5 bases lay outside the gene matches.

The chain recombines TRBV19 with TRBJ1-3; 8 positions agree with TRBD1. CDR3 length: 15 residues. Germline V gives CDR1 LNHDA, CDR2 SQIVND (reference sequence). Germline trimming cut 4 bases from V and 2 bases from J; bases unmatched to any gene: 4. CDR3 nucleotide sequence: TGTGCCAGTAGTACGCGGACAGGGCCTGGAAACACCATATATTTT. This gives the protein CASSTRTGPGNTIYF.

V gene TRBV25-1 combines with J gene TRBJ2-1; 10 positions agree with TRBD2. From germline, CDR1 is MGHDK and CDR2 SYGVNS. CDR3 length: 15 amino acids. The J segment lost 9 bases and the V segment lost 1 base, leaving 6 bases of the junction unmatched. The CDR3 loop is CASSESLAGRSEQFF. The DNA of the CDR3 is TGTGCCAGCAGTGAATCACTAGCGGGAAGATCTGAGCAGTTCTTC.

The chain's CDR3 is CATSRQGDTEAFF. CDR3 nucleotide sequence: TGTGCCACCAGCAGACAGGGGGACACTGAAGCTTTCTTT. The chain employs TRBV15 and TRBJ1-1; 7 positions match TRBD1. Trimming cost V 2 bases and J 3 bases; bases outside gene matches: 0. Per the germline V gene, CDR1 is LNHNV and CDR2 is YYDKDF (reference sequence). The CDR3 is 13 amino acids.